Sequencing of this T cell receptor (beta chain) was carried out in a study of cytomegalovirus exposure and HLA in healthy donors. Points from the study as a whole: Reportedly, HLA-A and HLA-B alleles of most subjects were accurately predicted from TCR beta. HLA alleles were associated with roughly 17,000 TCR beta sequences in a later analysis at 0.05 false discovery rate. Analyses of presence/absence relied on an assumption of roughly uniform sequencing depth across donors. Indistinguishability led to the exclusion of some V segments, TRBV6-2 and TRBV6-3 included.

A remark on this clone: Its antigen is unknown.

The PCR ran on 60 Vbeta and 13 Jbeta primers. Data came from immunoSEQ multiplex PCR; TCRdb stores just in-frame clones and leaves some out. Among some 170,000 clones listed, over 60% were seen once. Germline CDR1 and CDR2: SNHLY and FYNNEI. This CDR3 contains 15 residues. The trim removed 7 bases at V and 3 bases at J, leaving 6 bases unmatched. The sequenced sample consisted of PBMCs. This TCR was sampled from a woman aged 25 to 45 in good health and CMV-seronegative. This chain joins TRBV2 and TRBJ1-5; 10 bases map to TRBD1. The CDR3 region has the DNA TGTGCCAGCACCTGGGACAGGGGCTACAATCAGCCCCAGCATTTT. This translates into CASTWDRGYNQPQHF.